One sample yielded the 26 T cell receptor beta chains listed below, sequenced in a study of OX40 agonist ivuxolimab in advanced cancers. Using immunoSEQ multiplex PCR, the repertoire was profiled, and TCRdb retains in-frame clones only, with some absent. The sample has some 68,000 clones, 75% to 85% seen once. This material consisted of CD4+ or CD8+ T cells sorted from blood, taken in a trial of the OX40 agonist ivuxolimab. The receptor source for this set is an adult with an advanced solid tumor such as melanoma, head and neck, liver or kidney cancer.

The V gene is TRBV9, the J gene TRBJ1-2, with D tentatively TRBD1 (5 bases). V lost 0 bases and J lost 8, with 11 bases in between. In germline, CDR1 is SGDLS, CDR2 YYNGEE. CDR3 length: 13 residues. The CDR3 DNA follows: TGTGCCAGCAGCGTAGTCCAGGGTAGGGGCTACACCTTC. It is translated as CASSVVQGRGYTF.

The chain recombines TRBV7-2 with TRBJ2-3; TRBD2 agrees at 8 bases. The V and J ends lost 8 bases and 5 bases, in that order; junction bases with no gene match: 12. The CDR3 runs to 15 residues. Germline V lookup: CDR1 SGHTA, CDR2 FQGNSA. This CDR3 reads CASRNGGALGDTQYF. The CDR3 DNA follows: TGTGCCAGCCGGAACGGGGGGGCGTTGGGAGATACGCAGTATTTT.

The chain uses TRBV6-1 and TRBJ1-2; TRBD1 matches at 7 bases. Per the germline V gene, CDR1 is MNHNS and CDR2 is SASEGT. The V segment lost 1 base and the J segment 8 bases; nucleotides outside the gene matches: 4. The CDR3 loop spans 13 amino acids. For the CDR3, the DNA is TGTGCCAGCAGTGAAGTAAAGGGGGCCGGCTACACCTTC. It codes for CASSEVKGAGYTF.

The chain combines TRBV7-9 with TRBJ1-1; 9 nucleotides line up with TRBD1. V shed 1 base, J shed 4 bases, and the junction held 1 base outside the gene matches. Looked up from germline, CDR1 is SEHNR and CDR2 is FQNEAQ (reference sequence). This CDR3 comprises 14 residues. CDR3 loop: CASSLGGQGTEAFF. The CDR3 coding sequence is TGTGCCAGCAGCTTAGGGGGACAGGGCACTGAAGCTTTCTTT.

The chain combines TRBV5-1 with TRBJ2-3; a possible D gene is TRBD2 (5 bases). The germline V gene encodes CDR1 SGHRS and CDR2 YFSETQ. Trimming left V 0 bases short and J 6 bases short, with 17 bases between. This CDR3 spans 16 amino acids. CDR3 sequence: CASSLAGNLEGDTQYF. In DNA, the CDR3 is TGCGCCAGCAGCTTGGCCGGGAACCTCGAAGGGGATACGCAGTATTTT. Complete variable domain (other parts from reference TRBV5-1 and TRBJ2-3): KAGVTQTPRYLIKTRGQQVTLSCSPISGHRSVSWYQQTPGQGLQFLFEYFSETQRNKGNFPGRFSGRQFSNSRSEMNVSTLELGDSALYLCASSLAGNLEGDTQYFGPGTRLTVL.

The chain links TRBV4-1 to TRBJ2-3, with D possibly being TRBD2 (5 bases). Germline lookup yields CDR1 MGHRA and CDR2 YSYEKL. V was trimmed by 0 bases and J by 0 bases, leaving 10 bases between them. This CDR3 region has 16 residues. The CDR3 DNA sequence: TGCGCCAGCAGCCAAGAGCAACGGGGAAGCACAGATACGCAGTATTTT. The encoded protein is CASSQEQRGSTDTQYF.

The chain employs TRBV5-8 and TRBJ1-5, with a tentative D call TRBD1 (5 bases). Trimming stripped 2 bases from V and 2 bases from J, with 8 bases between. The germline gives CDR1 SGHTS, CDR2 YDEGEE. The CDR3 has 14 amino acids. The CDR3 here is CASSFQGRNQPQHF. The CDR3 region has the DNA TGTGCCAGCAGCTTTCAGGGTCGCAATCAGCCCCAGCATTTT.

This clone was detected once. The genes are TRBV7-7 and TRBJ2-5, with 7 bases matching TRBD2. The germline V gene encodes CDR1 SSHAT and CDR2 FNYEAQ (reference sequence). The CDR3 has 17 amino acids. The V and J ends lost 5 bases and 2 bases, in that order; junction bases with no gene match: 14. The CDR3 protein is CASSIGARGGGQETQYF. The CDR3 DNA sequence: TGTGCCAGCAGCATCGGTGCGAGGGGCGGGGGTCAAGAGACCCAGTACTTC.

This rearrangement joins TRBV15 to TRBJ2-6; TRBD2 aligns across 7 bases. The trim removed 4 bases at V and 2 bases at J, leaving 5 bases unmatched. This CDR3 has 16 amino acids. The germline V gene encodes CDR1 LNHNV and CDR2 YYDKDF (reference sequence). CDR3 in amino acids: CATSMGEGTGANVLTF. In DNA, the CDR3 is TGTGCCACCAGCATGGGGGAGGGAACTGGGGCCAACGTCCTGACTTTC.

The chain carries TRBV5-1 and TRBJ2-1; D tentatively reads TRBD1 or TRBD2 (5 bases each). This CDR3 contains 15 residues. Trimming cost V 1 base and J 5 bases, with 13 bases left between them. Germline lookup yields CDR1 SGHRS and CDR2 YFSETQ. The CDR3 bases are TGCGCCAGCAGCTTGTATGTGAGGGGAAACAATGAGCAGTTCTTC. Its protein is CASSLYVRGNNEQFF.

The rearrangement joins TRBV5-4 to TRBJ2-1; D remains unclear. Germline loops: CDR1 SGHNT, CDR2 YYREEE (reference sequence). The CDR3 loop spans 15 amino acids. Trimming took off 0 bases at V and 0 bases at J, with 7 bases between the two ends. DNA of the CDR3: TGTGCCAGCAGCTTGGCGCAGAGCTCCTACAATGAGCAGTTCTTC. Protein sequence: CASSLAQSSYNEQFF.

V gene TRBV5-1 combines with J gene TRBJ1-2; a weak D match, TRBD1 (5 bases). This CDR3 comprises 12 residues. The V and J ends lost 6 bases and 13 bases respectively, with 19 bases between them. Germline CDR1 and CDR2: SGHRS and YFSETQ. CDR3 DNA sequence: TGCGCCAGCACCAAGGGGACCAGCTTTCGCACCTTC. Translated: CASTKGTSFRTF.

CDR3 sequence (DNA): TGTGCCAGCAGGCAACAGGGGGGGATTGACACTGAAGCTTTCTTT. It codes for CASRQQGGIDTEAFF. J is TRBJ1-1 and V is TRBV7-2; 8 positions agree with TRBD1. This CDR3 has 15 amino acids. V trimming: 6 bases; J trimming: 3 bases; junction bases outside the gene matches: 9. The V gene's germline CDR1 is SGHTA and CDR2 FQGNSA.

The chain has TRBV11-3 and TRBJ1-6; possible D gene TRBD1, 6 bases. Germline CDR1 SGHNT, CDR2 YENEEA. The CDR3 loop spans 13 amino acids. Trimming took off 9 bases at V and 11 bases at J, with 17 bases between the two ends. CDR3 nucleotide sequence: TGTGCCAGTTCGCAGGGGATCAATACACCCCTCCACTTT. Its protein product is CASSQGINTPLHF.

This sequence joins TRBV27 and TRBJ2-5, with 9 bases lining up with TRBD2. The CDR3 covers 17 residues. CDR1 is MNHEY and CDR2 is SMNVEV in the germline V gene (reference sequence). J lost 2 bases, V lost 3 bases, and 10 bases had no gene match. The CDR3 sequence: CASSLYGTSGRQETQYF. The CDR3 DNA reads TGTGCCAGCAGTTTGTACGGAACTAGCGGGCGACAAGAGACCCAGTACTTC.

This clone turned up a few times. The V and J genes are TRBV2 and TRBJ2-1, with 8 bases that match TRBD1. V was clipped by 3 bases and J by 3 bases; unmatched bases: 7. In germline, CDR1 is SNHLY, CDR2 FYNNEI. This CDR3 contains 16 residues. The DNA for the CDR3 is TGTGCCAGCAGTGATAGCGGACAGGGTTACTACAATGAGCAGTTCTTC. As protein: CASSDSGQGYYNEQFF.

In DNA form, the CDR3 reads TGTGCCAGCAGCCGCCTAGCGGGGGCCCGGGGGAATGAGCAGTTCTTC. It codes for CASSRLAGARGNEQFF. The rearrangement uses TRBV13 and TRBJ2-1; 10 positions match TRBD2. Germline CDR1 reads PRHDT; CDR2 reads FYEKMQ (reference sequence). There are 16 residues in the CDR3. The trim removed 5 bases at V and 7 bases at J, leaving 11 bases unmatched.

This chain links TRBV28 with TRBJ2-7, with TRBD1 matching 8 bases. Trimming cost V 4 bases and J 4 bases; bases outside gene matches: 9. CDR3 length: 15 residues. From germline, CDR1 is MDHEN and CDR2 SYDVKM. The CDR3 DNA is TGTGCCAGCAGTTCAGCAGGGGGCGCGAAGTACGAGCAGTACTTC. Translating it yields CASSSAGGAKYEQYF.

CDR3 protein: CAGGSARGTEETQYF. The DNA for the CDR3 is TGTGCCGGGGGGAGCGCCAGGGGGACGGAAGAGACCCAGTACTTC. V and J are TRBV28 and TRBJ2-5, with D tentatively TRBD1 (7 bases). This CDR3 has 15 amino acids. In germline, CDR1 is MDHEN, CDR2 SYDVKM. Trimming left V 11 bases short and J 3 bases short, with 22 bases between.

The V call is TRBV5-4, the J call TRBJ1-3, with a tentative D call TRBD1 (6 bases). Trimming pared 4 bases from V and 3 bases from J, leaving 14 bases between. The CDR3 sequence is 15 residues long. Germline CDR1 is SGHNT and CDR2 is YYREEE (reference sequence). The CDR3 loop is CASSGDIGSGNTIYF. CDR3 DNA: TGTGCCAGCAGCGGGGACATAGGGAGTGGAAACACCATATATTTT.

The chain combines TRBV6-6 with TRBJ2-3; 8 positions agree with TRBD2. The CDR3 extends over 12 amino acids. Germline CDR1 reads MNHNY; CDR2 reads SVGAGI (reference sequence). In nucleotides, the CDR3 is TGTGCGGTGAGCGGGGGTGCAGATACGCAGTATTTT. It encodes CAVSGGADTQYF.

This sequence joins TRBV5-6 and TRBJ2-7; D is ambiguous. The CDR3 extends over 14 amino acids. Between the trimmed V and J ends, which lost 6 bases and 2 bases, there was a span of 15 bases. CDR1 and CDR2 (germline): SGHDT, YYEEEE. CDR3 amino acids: CASTHSKITYEQYF. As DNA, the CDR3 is TGTGCCAGCACCCATTCAAAGATAACCTACGAGCAGTACTTC.

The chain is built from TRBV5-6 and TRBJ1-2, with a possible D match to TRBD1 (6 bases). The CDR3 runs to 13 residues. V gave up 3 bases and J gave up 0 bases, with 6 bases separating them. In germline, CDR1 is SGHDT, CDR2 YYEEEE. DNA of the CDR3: TGTGCCAGCAGCTGGACAGCTAACTATGGCTACACCTTC. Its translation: CASSWTANYGYTF.

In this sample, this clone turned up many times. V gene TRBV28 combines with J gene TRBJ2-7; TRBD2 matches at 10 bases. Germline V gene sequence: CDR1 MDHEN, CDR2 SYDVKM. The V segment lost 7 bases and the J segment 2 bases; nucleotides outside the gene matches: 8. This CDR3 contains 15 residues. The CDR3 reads CASTSSGGGTYEQYF. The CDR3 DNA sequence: TGTGCCAGCACCTCTAGCGGGGGTGGGACCTACGAGCAGTACTTC.

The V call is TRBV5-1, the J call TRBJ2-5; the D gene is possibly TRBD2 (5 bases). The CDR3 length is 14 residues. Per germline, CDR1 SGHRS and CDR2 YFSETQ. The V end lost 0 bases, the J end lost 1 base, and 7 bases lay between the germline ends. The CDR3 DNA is TGCGCCAGCAGCTTGGGAGGGCTCCAAGAGACCCAGTACTTC. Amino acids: CASSLGGLQETQYF.

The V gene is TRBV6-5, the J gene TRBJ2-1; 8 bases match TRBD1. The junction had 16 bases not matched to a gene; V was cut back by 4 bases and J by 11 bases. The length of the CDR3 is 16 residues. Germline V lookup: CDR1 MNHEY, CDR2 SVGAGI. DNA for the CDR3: TGTGCCAGCAGTTCGTCGACAGGGGCCATCACAAACCAGCAGTTCTTC. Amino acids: CASSSSTGAITNQQFF.